This T cell receptor (beta chain) was found in a study of T cells expressing NK-cell markers. Germline V lookup: CDR1 MGHRA, CDR2 YSYEKL. CDR3 size: 13 residues. Following a re-call of the 5' RACE reads, TCRdb has one entry per CDR3 protein and lacks DNA. Found here are roughly 450,000 distinct CDR3 sequences; the top ten clones hold almost 1.5%. This chain uses TRBV4-1 with TRBJ1-1; TCRdb designates TRBD1, a call that cannot be tested without DNA. Material: blood T cells: a sorted CD56 or NKG2C T cell subset, CD4+ or CD8+ T cells, or bulk PBMC T cells (not recorded which). The sequence was obtained from a woman aged 50 to 60 in good health. CDR3 sequence reads: CASRWTGQPEAFF.